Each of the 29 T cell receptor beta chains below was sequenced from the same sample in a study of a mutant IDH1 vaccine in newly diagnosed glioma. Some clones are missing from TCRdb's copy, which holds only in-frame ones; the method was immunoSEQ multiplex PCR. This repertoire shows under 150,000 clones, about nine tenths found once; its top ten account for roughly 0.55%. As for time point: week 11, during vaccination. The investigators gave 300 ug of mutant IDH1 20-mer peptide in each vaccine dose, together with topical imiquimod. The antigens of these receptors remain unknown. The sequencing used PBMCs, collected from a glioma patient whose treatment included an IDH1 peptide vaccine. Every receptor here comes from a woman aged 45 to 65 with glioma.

As DNA, the CDR3 is TGTGCCATTACAGCTAGCGCCCGGTCGAACACCGGGGAGCTGTTTTTT. Its translation is CAITASARSNTGELFF. The chain employs TRBV10-3 and TRBJ2-2; a possible D gene is TRBD2 (6 bases). The CDR3 loop spans 16 amino acids. Germline V gives CDR1 ENHRY, CDR2 SYGVKD. Deletions cut 9 bases from V and 0 bases from J, with 17 bases between.

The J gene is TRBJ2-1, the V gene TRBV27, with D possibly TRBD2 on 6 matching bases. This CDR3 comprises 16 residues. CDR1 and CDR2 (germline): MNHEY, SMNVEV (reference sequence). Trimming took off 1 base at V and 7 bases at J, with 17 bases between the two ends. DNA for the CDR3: TGTGCCAGCAGTTTATTTACGTCGGGAGTTAGGAATGAGCAGTTCTTC. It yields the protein CASSLFTSGVRNEQFF.

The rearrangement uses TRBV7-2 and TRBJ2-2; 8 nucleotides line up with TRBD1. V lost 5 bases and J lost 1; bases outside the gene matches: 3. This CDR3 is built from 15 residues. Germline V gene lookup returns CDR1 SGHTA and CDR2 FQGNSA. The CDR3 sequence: CASSHGTGNTGELFF. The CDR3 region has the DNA TGTGCCAGCAGCCATGGGACAGGGAACACCGGGGAGCTGTTTTTT. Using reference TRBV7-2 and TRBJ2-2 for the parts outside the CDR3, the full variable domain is GAGVSQSPSNKVTEKGKDVELRCDPISGHTALYWYRQSLGQGLEFLIYFQGNSAPDKSGLPSDRFSAERTGGSVSTLTIQRTQQEDSAVYLCASSHGTGNTGELFFGEGSRLTVL.

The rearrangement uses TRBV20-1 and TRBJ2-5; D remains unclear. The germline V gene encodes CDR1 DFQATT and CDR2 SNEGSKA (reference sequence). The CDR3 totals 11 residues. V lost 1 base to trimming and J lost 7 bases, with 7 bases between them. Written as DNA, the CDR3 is TGCAGTGCTAGAGGCGAAGGGACCCAGTACTTC. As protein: CSARGEGTQYF.

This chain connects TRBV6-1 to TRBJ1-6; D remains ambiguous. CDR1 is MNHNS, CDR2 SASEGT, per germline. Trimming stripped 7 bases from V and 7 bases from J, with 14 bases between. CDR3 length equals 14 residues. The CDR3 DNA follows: TGTGCCAGCACGGGCCGGGCGGGAAATTCACCCCTCCACTTT. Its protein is CASTGRAGNSPLHF.

CDR3 in amino acids: CASSLGGGYGYTF. The DNA of the CDR3 is TGTGCCAGCAGCTTAGGCGGGGGGTATGGCTACACCTTC. The chain carries TRBV11-2 and TRBJ1-2, with D maybe TRBD1 (5 bases). Germline-derived CDR1 and CDR2 are SGHAT and FQNNGV. The CDR3 has 13 residues. Trimming cost V 1 base and J 5 bases, with 8 bases left between them.

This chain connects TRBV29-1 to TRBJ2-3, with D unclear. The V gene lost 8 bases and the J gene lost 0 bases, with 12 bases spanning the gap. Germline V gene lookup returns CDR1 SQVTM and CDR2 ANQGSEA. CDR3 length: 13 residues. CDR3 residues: CSSRETSTDTQYF. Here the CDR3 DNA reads TGCAGCTCCCGAGAGACAAGCACAGATACGCAGTATTTT.

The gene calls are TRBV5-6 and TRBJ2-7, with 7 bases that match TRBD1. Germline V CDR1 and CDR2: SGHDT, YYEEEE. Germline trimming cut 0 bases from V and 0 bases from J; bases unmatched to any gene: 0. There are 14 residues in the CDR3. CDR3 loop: CASSLGQGSYEQYF. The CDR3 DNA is TGTGCCAGCAGCTTGGGACAGGGCTCCTACGAGCAGTACTTC.

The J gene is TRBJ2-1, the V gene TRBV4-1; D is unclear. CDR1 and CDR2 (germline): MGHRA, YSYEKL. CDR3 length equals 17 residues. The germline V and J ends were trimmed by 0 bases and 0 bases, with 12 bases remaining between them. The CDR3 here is CASSQDSASGSYNEQFF. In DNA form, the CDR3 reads TGCGCCAGCAGCCAAGATTCGGCCAGTGGCTCCTACAATGAGCAGTTCTTC.

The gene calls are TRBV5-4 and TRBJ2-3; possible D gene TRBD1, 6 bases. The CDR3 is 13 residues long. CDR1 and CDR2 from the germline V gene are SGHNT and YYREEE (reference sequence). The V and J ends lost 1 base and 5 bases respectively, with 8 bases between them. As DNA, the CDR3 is TGTGCCAGCAGCTTGTCGACAGGAGATACGCAGTATTTT. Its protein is CASSLSTGDTQYF.

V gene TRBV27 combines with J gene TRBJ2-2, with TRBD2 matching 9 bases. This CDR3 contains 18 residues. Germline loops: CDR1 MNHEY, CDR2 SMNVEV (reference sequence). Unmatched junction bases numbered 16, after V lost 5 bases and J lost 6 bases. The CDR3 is CASSLTPFSGSGAGELFF. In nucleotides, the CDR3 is TGTGCCAGCAGTCTCACCCCTTTTAGCGGGAGCGGCGCCGGGGAGCTGTTTTTT.

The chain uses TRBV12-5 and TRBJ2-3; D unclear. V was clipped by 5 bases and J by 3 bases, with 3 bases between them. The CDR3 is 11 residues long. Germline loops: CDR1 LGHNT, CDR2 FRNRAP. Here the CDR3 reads CASGLTDTQYF. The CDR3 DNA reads TGTGCTAGTGGTCTGACAGATACGCAGTATTTT.

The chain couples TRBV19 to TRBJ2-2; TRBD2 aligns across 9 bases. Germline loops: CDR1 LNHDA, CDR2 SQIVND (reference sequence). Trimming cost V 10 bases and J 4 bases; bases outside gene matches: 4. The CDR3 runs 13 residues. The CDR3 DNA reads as TGTGCCACCCGCGGGAGGGCCACCGGGGAGCTGTTTTTT. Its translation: CATRGRATGELFF.

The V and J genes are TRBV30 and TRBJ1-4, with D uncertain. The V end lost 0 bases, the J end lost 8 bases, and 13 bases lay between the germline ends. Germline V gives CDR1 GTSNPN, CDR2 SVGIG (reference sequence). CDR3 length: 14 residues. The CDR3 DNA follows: TGTGCCTGGAGTGTACCGTCGGTAGGGGAAAAACTGTTTTTT. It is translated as CAWSVPSVGEKLFF.

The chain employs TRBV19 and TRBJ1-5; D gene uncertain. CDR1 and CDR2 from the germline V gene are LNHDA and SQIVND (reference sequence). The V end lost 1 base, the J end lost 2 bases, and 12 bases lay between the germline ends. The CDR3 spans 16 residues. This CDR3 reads CASSIGGGVGNQPQHF. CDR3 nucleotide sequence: TGTGCCAGTAGTATAGGTGGTGGCGTAGGCAATCAGCCCCAGCATTTT.

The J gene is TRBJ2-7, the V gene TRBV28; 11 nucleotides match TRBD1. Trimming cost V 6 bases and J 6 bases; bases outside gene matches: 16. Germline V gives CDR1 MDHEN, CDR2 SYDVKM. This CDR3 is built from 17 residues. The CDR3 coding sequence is TGTGCCAGCAGCCGCCAGAGGGGGGACAGGGGGTCCCGCGAGCAGTACTTC. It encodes CASSRQRGDRGSREQYF.

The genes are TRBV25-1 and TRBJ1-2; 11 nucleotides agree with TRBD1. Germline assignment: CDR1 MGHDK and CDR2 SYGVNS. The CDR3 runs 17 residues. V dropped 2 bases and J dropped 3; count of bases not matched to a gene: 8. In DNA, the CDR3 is TGTGCCAGCAGTGAAGATGGAAGGACAGGGGGCTACTATGGCTACACCTTC. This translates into CASSEDGRTGGYYGYTF.

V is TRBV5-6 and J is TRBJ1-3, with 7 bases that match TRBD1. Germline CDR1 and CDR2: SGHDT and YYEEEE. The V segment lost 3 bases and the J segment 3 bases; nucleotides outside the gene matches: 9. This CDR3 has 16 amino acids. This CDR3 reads CASSSQGVTYGNTIYF. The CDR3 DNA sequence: TGTGCCAGCAGCTCCCAGGGGGTAACTTATGGAAACACCATATATTTT.

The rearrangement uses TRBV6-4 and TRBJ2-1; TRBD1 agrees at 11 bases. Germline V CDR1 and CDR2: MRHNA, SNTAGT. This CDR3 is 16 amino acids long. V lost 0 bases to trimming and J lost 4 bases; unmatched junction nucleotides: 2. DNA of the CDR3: TGTGCCAGCAGTGACTCCGGGACAGGGGGGTACAATGAGCAGTTCTTC. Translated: CASSDSGTGGYNEQFF.

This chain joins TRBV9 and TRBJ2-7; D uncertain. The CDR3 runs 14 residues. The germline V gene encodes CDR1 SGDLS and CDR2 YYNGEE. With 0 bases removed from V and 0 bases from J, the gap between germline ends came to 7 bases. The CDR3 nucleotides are TGTGCCAGCAGCGTAGAGGGCGGCTCCTACGAGCAGTACTTC. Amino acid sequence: CASSVEGGSYEQYF.

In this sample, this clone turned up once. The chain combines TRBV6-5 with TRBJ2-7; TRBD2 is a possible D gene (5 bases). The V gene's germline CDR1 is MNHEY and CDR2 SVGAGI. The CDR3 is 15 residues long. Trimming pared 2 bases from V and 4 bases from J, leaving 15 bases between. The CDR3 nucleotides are TGTGCCAGCAGTTACCGGGGTGGCAGATCTTACGAGCAGTACTTC. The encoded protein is CASSYRGGRSYEQYF.

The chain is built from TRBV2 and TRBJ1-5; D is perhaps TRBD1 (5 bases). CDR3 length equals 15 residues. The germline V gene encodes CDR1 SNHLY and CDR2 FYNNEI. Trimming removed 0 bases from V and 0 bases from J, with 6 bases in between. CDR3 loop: CASSEARGSNQPQHF. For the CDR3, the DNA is TGTGCCAGCAGTGAAGCAAGGGGTAGCAATCAGCCCCAGCATTTT. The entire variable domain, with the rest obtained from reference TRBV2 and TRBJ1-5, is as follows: EPEVTQTPSHQVTQMGQEVILRCVPISNHLYFYWYRQILGQKVEFLVSFYNNEISEKSEIFDDQFSVERPDGSNFTLKIRSTKLEDSAMYFCASSEARGSNQPQHFGDGTRLSIL.

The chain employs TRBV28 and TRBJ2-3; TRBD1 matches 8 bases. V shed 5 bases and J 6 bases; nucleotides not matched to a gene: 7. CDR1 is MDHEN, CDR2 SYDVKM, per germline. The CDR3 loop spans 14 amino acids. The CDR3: CASSRQDREDTQYF. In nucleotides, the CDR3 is TGTGCCAGCAGTCGTCAGGACAGGGAGGATACGCAGTATTTT.

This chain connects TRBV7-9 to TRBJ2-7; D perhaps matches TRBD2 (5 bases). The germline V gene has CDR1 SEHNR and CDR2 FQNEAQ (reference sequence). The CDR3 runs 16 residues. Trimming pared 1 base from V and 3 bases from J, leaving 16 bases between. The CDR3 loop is CASSLVGSAARYEQYF. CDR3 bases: TGTGCCAGCAGCTTAGTGGGGTCAGCGGCCCGCTACGAGCAGTACTTC.

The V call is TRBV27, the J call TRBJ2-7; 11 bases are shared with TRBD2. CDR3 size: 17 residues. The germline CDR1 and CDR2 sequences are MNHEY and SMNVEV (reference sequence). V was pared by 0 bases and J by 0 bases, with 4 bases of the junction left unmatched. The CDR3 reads CASSLSSSGRPSYEQYF. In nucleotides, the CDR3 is TGTGCCAGCAGTTTATCGTCTAGCGGGAGGCCCTCCTACGAGCAGTACTTC.

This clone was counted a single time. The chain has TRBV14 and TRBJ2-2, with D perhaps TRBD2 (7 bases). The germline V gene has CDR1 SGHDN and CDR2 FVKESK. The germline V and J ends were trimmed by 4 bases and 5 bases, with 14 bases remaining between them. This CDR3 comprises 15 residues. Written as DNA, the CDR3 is TGTGCCAGCAGCCCTCAAAGGGGGGGGACCGGGGAGCTGTTTTTT. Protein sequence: CASSPQRGGTGELFF.

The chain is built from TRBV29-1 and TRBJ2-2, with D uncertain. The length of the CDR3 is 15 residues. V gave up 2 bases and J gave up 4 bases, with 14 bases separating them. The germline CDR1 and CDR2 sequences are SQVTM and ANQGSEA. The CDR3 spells CSVEFGPTRTGELFF. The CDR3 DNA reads TGCAGCGTTGAATTCGGCCCCACCCGCACCGGGGAGCTGTTTTTT.

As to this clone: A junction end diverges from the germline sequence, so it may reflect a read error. The CDR3 bases are TGTGCCAGCTCCCCACCCTCGGCGGGGGGCTTCTACGAGCAGTACTTC. This sequence encodes CASSPPSAGGFYEQYF. V is TRBV18 and J is TRBJ2-7, with 8 bases matching TRBD2. The CDR3 has 16 amino acids. CDR1 and CDR2 (germline): KGHSH, LQKENI. The variable domain in full, with the rest retrieved from reference TRBV18 and TRBJ2-7, is NAGVMQNPRHLVRRRGQEARLRCSPMKGHSHVYWYRQLPEEGLKFMVYLQKENIIDESGMPKERFSAEFPKEGPSILRIQQVVRGDSAAYFCASSPPSAGGFYEQYFGPGTRLTVT.

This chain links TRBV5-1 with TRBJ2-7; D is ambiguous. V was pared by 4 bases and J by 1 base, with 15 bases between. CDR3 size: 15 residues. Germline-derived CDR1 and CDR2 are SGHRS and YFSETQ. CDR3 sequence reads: CASSVVGGRSYEQYF. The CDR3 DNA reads TGCGCCAGCAGCGTTGTCGGTGGCAGATCCTACGAGCAGTACTTC. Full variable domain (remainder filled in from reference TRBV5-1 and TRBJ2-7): KAGVTQTPRYLIKTRGQQVTLSCSPISGHRSVSWYQQTPGQGLQFLFEYFSETQRNKGNFPGRFSGRQFSNSRSEMNVSTLELGDSALYLCASSVVGGRSYEQYFGPGTRLTVT.